Presented here are 9 T cell receptor beta chains from one specimen sequenced in a study of T cell clones after liver transplantation. Profiled with immunoSEQ multiplex PCR; TCRdb holds only in-frame clones, not every one. The sample holds roughly 120,000 clones, 90% seen once. Sample: CD4+ T cells from blood, taken 12 months after liver transplant. The receptor source for this set is a human patient who received a liver transplant. The graft donor may have contributed some T cells.

J is TRBJ2-1 and V is TRBV11-3; perhaps TRBD1 as D (6 bases). The CDR3 is made up of 14 amino acids. CDR1 is SGHNT, CDR2 YENEEA, per germline. The V end was cut by 4 bases, the J end by 10 bases, with 17 bases between. The DNA for the CDR3 is TGTGCCAGCAGCTCCTCGTACAGGGTTCGGGAGCAGTTCTTC. This gives the protein CASSSSYRVREQFF.

V is TRBV5-1 and J is TRBJ2-1; no definite D call. Germline lookup yields CDR1 SGHRS and CDR2 YFSETQ. This CDR3 spans 15 amino acids. Trimming took off 0 bases at V and 4 bases at J, with 11 bases between the two ends. The CDR3 DNA follows: TGCGCCAGCAGCTTGGGGTATAGCTTTTACAATGAGCAGTTCTTC. Its protein product is CASSLGYSFYNEQFF.

The chain has TRBV29-1 and TRBJ1-4; D is undetermined. CDR3 length: 14 amino acids. CDR1 is SQVTM, CDR2 ANQGSEA, per germline. The V end was cut by 4 bases, the J end by 0 bases, with 9 bases between. The CDR3 DNA reads as TGCAGCGTTGGGGCAGCAGCAACTAATGAAAAACTGTTTTTT. Translation gives CSVGAAATNEKLFF.

This sequence joins TRBV7-3 and TRBJ2-1; the D is unclear. The CDR3 has 14 residues. Trimming cost V 2 bases and J 5 bases, with 10 bases left between them. Germline CDR1 reads SGHTA; CDR2 reads FQGTGA. CDR3 protein: CASSLGLNNNEQFF. CDR3 sequence (DNA): TGTGCCAGCAGCTTAGGATTGAACAACAATGAGCAGTTCTTC.

CDR3: CASSLDTNSYNEQFF. In nucleotides, the CDR3 is TGTGCCAGCAGCCTGGACACCAACTCCTACAATGAGCAGTTCTTC. The chain has TRBV5-4 and TRBJ2-1, with D perhaps TRBD1 (5 bases). Germline V lookup: CDR1 SGHNT, CDR2 YYREEE (reference sequence). V lost 4 bases, J lost 0 bases, and 11 bases lay in between. The CDR3 loop spans 15 amino acids.

A word on this clone: This sample also contains other DNA sequences that code for the same CDR3. The CDR3 nucleotides read TGTGCCAGCAGTGAAGCTGGGCAGGCCCTTCGGGCTTTCTTT. Its protein is CASSEAGQALRAFF. J is TRBJ1-1 and V is TRBV6-1; no clear D gene. The germline V gene has CDR1 MNHNS and CDR2 SASEGT. The CDR3 runs 14 residues. V was pared by 0 bases and J by 11 bases, with 16 bases between.

This clone has only one observation. Other DNA sequences of this sample code for an identical CDR3. This chain connects TRBV6-1 to TRBJ1-5; D remains unclear. Trimming cost V 4 bases and J 2 bases, with 6 bases left between them. The CDR3 length is 13 residues. Germline V gene sequence: CDR1 MNHNS, CDR2 SASEGT. In DNA form, the CDR3 reads TGTGCCAGCAGTGTTCAGGGCAATCAGCCCCAGCATTTT. This translates into CASSVQGNQPQHF.

This chain links TRBV28 with TRBJ1-5; 11 bases fit TRBD1. Germline V gene data show CDR1 as MDHEN and CDR2 as SYDVKM. CDR3 length equals 16 residues. Germline trimming cut 6 bases from V and 5 bases from J; bases unmatched to any gene: 9. This CDR3 reads CASRTGTGGIYQPQHF. CDR3 DNA sequence: TGTGCCAGCAGGACCGGGACAGGGGGTATCTATCAGCCCCAGCATTTT. Using reference TRBV28 and TRBJ1-5 for the parts outside the CDR3, the full variable domain is DVKVTQSSRYLVKRTGEKVFLECVQDMDHENMFWYRQDPGLGLRLIYFSYDVKMKEKGDIPEGYSVSREKKERFSLILESASTNQTSMYLCASRTGTGGIYQPQHFGDGTRLSIL.

The rearrangement links TRBV29-1 to TRBJ2-7, with 7 positions matching TRBD1. The germline CDR1 and CDR2 sequences are SQVTM and ANQGSEA. The junction had 8 bases not matched to a gene; V was cut back by 0 bases and J by 9 bases. The CDR3 contains 13 residues. The CDR3 DNA sequence: TGCAGCGTTGAAGATGTAGGGGGCTTGGGGCAGTACTTC. Translated, it gives CSVEDVGGLGQYF.